What follows are 18 T cell receptor beta chains derived from one specimen sequenced in a study of CD8 T cells in ankylosing spondylitis (dated by TCRdb to about 2017). Library method: 5' RACE. Instrument used: Illumina HiSeq 2500. TCRdb itself trimmed the public reads at Q25 with fastp, ran MiXCR and retained productive beta chains. Each entry is one CDR3 protein sequence, shown with its most common DNA and genes. Present in this sample are about 300,000 distinct CDR3 sequences, less than 25% of which were seen just once. The biggest ten clones account for roughly 3.6% of the sample. The specimen was blood, either unsorted or a sorted T cell fraction (not recorded which). The receptors were gathered from a female donor with ankylosing spondylitis or in good health (not recorded which).

This clonotype was detected only a few times. This sequence joins TRBV20-1 and TRBJ2-5, with a possible D match to TRBD2 (6 bases). The CDR3 runs 15 residues. V lost 3 bases, J lost 5 bases, and 19 bases lay in between. Germline assignment: CDR1 DFQATT and CDR2 SNEGSKA (reference sequence). CDR3 coding DNA: TGCAGTGCTAGGGCAATGGGACTCTTAGGGGAGACCCAGTACTTC. It specifies CSARAMGLLGETQYF.

The table lists this clonotype with many counts. J is TRBJ1-1 and V is TRBV5-1; D remains ambiguous. Trimming took off 3 bases at V and 0 bases at J, with 9 bases between the two ends. The CDR3 extends over 14 amino acids. CDR1 SGHRS and CDR2 YFSETQ come from the germline V gene. The CDR3 DNA is TGCGCCAGCAGCTACTCGACGGTGAACACTGAAGCTTTCTTT. This encodes CASSYSTVNTEAFF.

Only a few counts were recorded for this clonotype. The rearrangement joins TRBV20-1 to TRBJ2-1, with TRBD2 as a possible D gene (6 bases). Trimming shortened V by 6 bases and J by 5 bases, and 17 bases separated the two germline ends. The CDR3 consists of 14 residues. CDR1 is DFQATT, CDR2 SNEGSKA, per germline (reference sequence). Here the CDR3 reads CSAGSGREHNEQFF. The CDR3 DNA sequence: TGCAGTGCGGGCTCTGGACGGGAGCACAATGAGCAGTTCTTC.

This clonotype was counted ten times or more. The J gene is TRBJ2-1, the V gene TRBV29-1; 10 bases align to TRBD1. Per the germline V gene, CDR1 is SQVTM and CDR2 is ANQGSEA. V shed 7 bases and J 15 bases; nucleotides not matched to a gene: 15. The CDR3 runs to 13 residues. The CDR3 bases are TGCAGCGCAATACCGGGACAGGGGTCCGCTCCGTTCTTC. Translation gives CSAIPGQGSAPFF.

The chain links TRBV6-2 or TRBV6-3 to TRBJ2-7; possible D gene TRBD2, 5 bases. The germline V gene encodes CDR1 MNHEY and CDR2 SVGEGT. The length of the CDR3 is 14 residues. V lost 5 bases and J 4 bases, leaving 15 bases between the germline ends. In DNA, the CDR3 is TGTGCCAGCAGTCGTAGGTGGGAGAAATACGAGCAGTACTTC. It encodes CASSRRWEKYEQYF.

This clonotype was picked up many times. V usage is TRBV7-9 and J usage is TRBJ1-1, with D possibly being TRBD1 (5 bases). This CDR3 is built from 13 residues. Trimming left V 5 bases short and J 6 bases short, with 13 bases between. Looked up from germline, CDR1 is SEHNR and CDR2 is FQNEAQ (reference sequence). The CDR3 DNA is TGTGCCAGCAGCCCGTCAGGGTACCCTGAAGCTTTCTTT. Its protein product is CASSPSGYPEAFF.

V is TRBV7-8 and J is TRBJ1-2; D unresolved. CDR3 length: 14 amino acids. Deletions cut 5 bases from V and 7 bases from J, with 17 bases between. Germline CDR1 SGHVS, CDR2 FQNEAQ. In nucleotides, the CDR3 is TGTGCCAGCAGCCCCAAGGAAGTAGGGTTTGGCTACACCTTC. It yields the protein CASSPKEVGFGYTF.

The chain is built from TRBV20-1 and TRBJ2-5, with D tentatively TRBD1 (6 bases). V shed 1 base and J shed 4 bases, with 10 bases lying between them. CDR1 is DFQATT and CDR2 is SNEGSKA in the germline V gene (reference sequence). The CDR3 has 13 residues. CDR3 sequence reads: CSARGTGRETQYF. The CDR3 DNA follows: TGCAGTGCTAGAGGAACAGGGAGAGAGACCCAGTACTTC.

Many counts were recorded for this clonotype. The chain carries TRBV20-1 and TRBJ1-1, with 9 bases matching TRBD1. There are 16 residues in the CDR3. Germline CDR1 is DFQATT and CDR2 is SNEGSKA (reference sequence). With V trimmed by 4 bases and J by 6 bases, 15 bases remained unmatched. The DNA of the CDR3 is TGCAGTGCTACCCCCCAGCCGACAGGGGGTGTATCTGAAGCTTTCTTT. Translating gives CSATPQPTGGVSEAFF.

This clonotype was recorded at least ten times. The chain links TRBV6-4 to TRBJ2-3, with TRBD2 identical over 10 bases. The CDR3 has 17 residues. With 3 bases clipped from V and 2 bases from J, the junction kept 8 bases outside the gene matches. From germline, CDR1 is MRHNA and CDR2 SNTAGT. The CDR3 DNA reads TGTGCCAGCAGTGATTTTCTAGCGGGAGATACCACAGATACGCAGTATTTT. Translated, it gives CASSDFLAGDTTDTQYF.

V usage is TRBV7-2 and J usage is TRBJ2-4; no clear D gene. V lost 5 bases to trimming and J lost 7 bases, with 12 bases between them. Germline V CDR1 and CDR2: SGHTA, FQGNSA. CDR3 length: 13 amino acids. The CDR3 spells CASSPRRQNIQYF. CDR3 bases: TGTGCCAGCAGCCCCCGTCGCCAGAACATTCAGTACTTC.

The CDR3 bases are TGCAGTGCTTCCGGGACAAACTACGAGCAGTACTTC. Residues: CSASGTNYEQYF. The J gene is TRBJ2-7, the V gene TRBV20-1; possible D gene TRBD1, 6 bases. This CDR3 contains 12 residues. From germline, CDR1 is DFQATT and CDR2 SNEGSKA (reference sequence). The V end was cut by 5 bases, the J end by 3 bases, with 11 bases between.

This clonotype showed up just a few times. The rearrangement uses TRBV6-5 and TRBJ2-6, with no clear D. Germline V lookup: CDR1 MNHEY, CDR2 SVGAGI. CDR3 length: 17 residues. V lost 2 bases and J 2 bases, leaving 13 bases between the germline ends. This CDR3 reads CASSYGPSKTGANVLTF. The CDR3 bases are TGTGCCAGCAGTTACGGGCCTTCCAAGACTGGGGCCAACGTCCTGACTTTC.

The CDR3 DNA is TGTGCCACCAGCTCCCAGGGGAGGGCGAGCACAGATACGCAGTATTTT. It translates to CATSSQGRASTDTQYF. The chain links TRBV15 to TRBJ2-3, with D possibly being TRBD2 (7 bases). The CDR3 totals 16 residues. V lost 5 bases, J lost 0 bases, and 15 bases lay in between. CDR1 LNHNV and CDR2 YYDKDF come from the germline V gene (reference sequence).

The V and J genes are TRBV7-2 and TRBJ1-1, with 9 nucleotides matching TRBD1. From germline, CDR1 is SGHTA and CDR2 FQGNSA. The CDR3 totals 15 residues. Germline trimming cut 1 base from V and 5 bases from J; bases unmatched to any gene: 5. Written as DNA, the CDR3 is TGTGCCAGCAGCTTAGAGGGGACAGGGAGGACTGAAGCTTTCTTT. This gives the protein CASSLEGTGRTEAFF.

This chain joins TRBV11-2 and TRBJ2-2; 7 nucleotides align to TRBD2. Germline values: CDR1 SGHAT, CDR2 FQNNGV. The length of the CDR3 is 18 residues. V lost 0 bases to trimming and J lost 5 bases; unmatched junction nucleotides: 12. CDR3 amino acids: CASSLDRPGGRTTGELFF. The CDR3 DNA follows: TGTGCCAGCAGCTTAGATCGCCCGGGAGGCCGAACAACCGGGGAGCTGTTTTTT.

This clonotype was observed a few times. The V and J genes are TRBV11-2 and TRBJ2-1; D perhaps matches TRBD2 (6 bases). Germline lookup yields CDR1 SGHAT and CDR2 FQNNGV. CDR3 length: 13 residues. Trimming removed 4 bases at V and 4 bases at J, with 8 bases between. The CDR3 is CASSSREYNEQFF. The CDR3 region has the DNA TGTGCCAGCAGCTCCCGGGAGTACAATGAGCAGTTCTTC.

The chain couples TRBV20-1 to TRBJ1-2; tentative D call: TRBD1 (5 bases). The V end was cut by 0 bases, the J end by 4 bases, with 12 bases between. Germline CDR1 reads DFQATT; CDR2 reads SNEGSKA (reference sequence). CDR3 length: 14 amino acids. For the CDR3, the DNA is TGCAGTGCTAGAGAAGAACAAGGGGCCTATGGCTACACCTTC. Translating gives CSAREEQGAYGYTF.